This note documents a single T cell receptor beta chain sequence. The CDR3 has 18 amino acids. The germline gives CDR1 SGHDT, CDR2 YYEEEE. V was pared by 1 base and J by 4 bases, with 9 bases of the junction left unmatched. This sample is drawn from a study of blood T cell repertoires in COVID-19. Study-level information: Both acute and convalescent COVID-19 samples were obtained from the United States, Italy and Spain. The analysed material was cDNA or gDNA that came from T cells, B-cell-depleted T cells, or PBMCs.

Original processing methods: Quantification of nucleated cells was approximated via reference gene primer amplification. Libraries were prepared by immunoSEQ multiplex PCR; TCRdb keeps only in-frame clonotypes and omits some of them. V, J and clone size reflect that table, while D and trimming were determined from the DNA. The sample contains around 94,000 clones, roughly 84% of which appear only once. What was sequenced was peripheral blood. The V gene is TRBV5-6, the J gene TRBJ2-3, with 13 bases aligning to TRBD2. The sequence derives from a human donor in a cohort sampled during active COVID-19. The CDR3 region has the DNA TGTGCCAGCAGCTTGCTTACTAGCGGGGGGGCAGGTGCAGATACGCAGTATTTT. Protein sequence: CASSLLTSGGAGADTQYF.